The rows below give T cell receptor beta chains drawn from one sample of a study of blood T cell repertoires in COVID-19. Produced via immunoSEQ multiplex PCR; TCRdb's table is partial and in-frame only. The sample shows 93,000 or so clones, roughly 87% of them seen only once. The specimen sequenced was peripheral blood. Every receptor here comes from a woman older than 75 in a cohort sampled during active COVID-19. Both conserved end residues are part of each CDR3. The D gene is left open where the match is weak.

D gene	V gene	J gene	CDR3 protein
NA	TRBV7-2	TRBJ2-7	CASSSITGREQYF
NA	TRBV28	TRBJ1-2	CASSSGIHYGYTF
TRBD1	TRBV27	TRBJ2-7	CASSFDRDSYEQYF
NA	TRBV15	TRBJ2-1	CATSRVGQSNEQFF
NA	TRBV7-2	TRBJ1-6	CASSLGAANSPLHF
TRBD2	TRBV24-1	TRBJ2-2	CATSDPERGDTGELFF
NA	TRBV7-9	TRBJ2-1	CASSPQYNEQFF
NA	TRBV29-1	TRBJ2-7	CSVVVSQAGSEQYF
NA	TRBV18	TRBJ1-4	CASSPVGGQANEKLFF
NA	TRBV3-1/TRBV3-2	TRBJ1-3	CASSQGEGRHTIYF
TRBD1	TRBV19	TRBJ2-7	CASSRDRDLREQYF
TRBD1	TRBV30	TRBJ1-4	CAWSPPPGQTNEKLFF
TRBD1	TRBV11-2	TRBJ1-2	CASSLTGGRNYGYTF
NA	TRBV2	TRBJ1-1	CASSGPGGGEAFF
NA	TRBV19	TRBJ2-7	CASSIGQSYEQYF
TRBD1	TRBV7-8	TRBJ1-3	CASSIGTAGNTIYF
TRBD1	TRBV2	TRBJ1-6	CASSTGVNSPLHF
TRBD2	TRBV6-1	TRBJ2-3	CASSEGGRVPSDTQYF
TRBD1	TRBV7-9	TRBJ2-7	CASSGSTGTESSYEQYF
TRBD2	TRBV23-1	TRBJ2-3	CASSQPLPREGRAQITDTQYF
NA	TRBV30	TRBJ1-2	CASPSGPYGYTF
NA	TRBV3-1/TRBV3-2	TRBJ1-3	CASRPVRGTGGNTIYF
TRBD1	TRBV11-3	TRBJ2-7	CASSPSSGGWYEQYF